These T cell receptor beta chains were read from a single sample in a study of T-cell memory formation after mild COVID-19. TCRdb itself ran the 5' RACE reads through MiXCR, one entry per CDR3 protein. The table lists 560,000 or so distinct CDR3 sequences, 15% to 20% of them singletons. Material: PBMCs or a T cell subset sorted from them (not recorded which). The source of these receptors is an adult woman who had mild COVID-19 (a few samples of this study predate the infection). Cell type and time point are not known. The CDR3 runs from the conserved cysteine through the conserved F or W. The D gene is left open where the match is weak. Size is stated for part of the rows, as once, few or many counts, or as a class when the clone is expanded.

.	TRBV5-1	TRBD1	TRBJ1-6	15	CASSGGQGANSPLHF	TGCGCCAGCAGCGGTGGACAGGGGGCGAATTCACCCCTCCACTTT
.	TRBV5-1	TRBD1	TRBJ2-7	18	CASSFLRDREFINDEQYF	TGCGCCAGCAGCTTTCTCCGGGACAGGGAGTTTATTAACGACGAGCAGTACTTC
few	TRBV20-1	TRBD1	TRBJ2-1	14	CSVTRGRGYNEQFF	TGCAGTGTCACCAGGGGGCGCGGGTACAATGAGCAGTTCTTC
.	TRBV7-9	.	TRBJ2-5	15	CASSLARTGQETQYF	TGTGCCAGCAGCTTAGCGCGTACAGGACAAGAGACCCAGTACTTC
few	TRBV5-5	.	TRBJ2-7	13	CASSSDLGREQYF	TGTGCCAGCAGCTCCGACCTGGGGCGAGAGCAGTACTTC
.	TRBV12-3/TRBV12-4	.	TRBJ1-1	14	CASSPTKGATEAFF	TGTGCCAGCAGCCCAACTAAAGGGGCCACTGAAGCTTTCTTT
few	TRBV20-1	.	TRBJ2-3	13	CSARALGTDTQYF	TGCAGTGCTCGAGCCCTAGGCACAGATACGCAGTATTTT
.	TRBV20-1	TRBD1	TRBJ2-7	12	CSARQGAGEQYF	TGCAGTGCGCGACAGGGGGCAGGCGAGCAGTACTTC
.	TRBV6-5	TRBD1	TRBJ1-2	13	CATLTRGQDGYTF	TGTGCCACCCTTACCAGGGGGCAAGATGGCTACACCTTC
few	TRBV24-1	TRBD1	TRBJ1-2	15	CATSDLYGTGGGYTF	TGTGCCACCAGTGATTTGTACGGGACAGGGGGAGGCTACACCTTC
few	TRBV7-3	TRBD2	TRBJ2-3	16	CASSLYGSGSPDTQYF	TGTGCCAGCAGCCTGTATGGGAGCGGGAGTCCAGATACGCAGTATTTT
few	TRBV6-5	.	TRBJ2-3	14	CATQRGQGTDTQYF	TGTGCCACTCAGCGGGGACAGGGCACAGATACGCAGTATTTT
few	TRBV6-2/TRBV6-3	TRBD2	TRBJ2-5	16	CASSQTGTSGQETQYF	TGTGCCAGCAGTCAAACAGGGACTAGCGGACAAGAGACCCAGTACTTC
.	TRBV29-1	TRBD2	TRBJ2-3	15	CSVGIAGGSADTQYF	TGCAGCGTTGGGATAGCGGGGGGGTCGGCAGATACGCAGTATTTT
.	TRBV4-1	.	TRBJ2-3	17	CASSQDPLATFTDTQYF	TGCGCCAGCAGCCAAGACCCGCTAGCGACCTTCACAGATACGCAGTATTTT
few	TRBV7-6	TRBD1	TRBJ2-1	13	CASRGTGSNEQFF	TGTGCCAGCAGAGGGACAGGGTCCAATGAGCAGTTCTTC
few	TRBV20-1	.	TRBJ2-3	14	CSASDEKRTDTQYF	TGCAGTGCTAGTGATGAGAAACGCACAGATACGCAGTATTTT
few	TRBV12-5	.	TRBJ1-1	11	CASGLLSEAFF	TGTGCTAGTGGTCTCCTATCTGAAGCTTTCTTT
.	TRBV10-3	.	TRBJ2-1	13	CAISETSNHEQFF	TGTGCCATCAGTGAGACAAGCAACCATGAGCAGTTCTTC
.	TRBV29-1	TRBD1	TRBJ2-1	13	CSVLTGGLNEQFF	TGCAGCGTTCTGACAGGGGGGCTGAATGAGCAGTTCTTC
few	TRBV20-1	.	TRBJ1-4	13	CSARKDSFEKLFF	TGCAGTGCTAGAAAGGACAGTTTTGAAAAACTGTTTTTT
few	TRBV20-1	.	TRBJ1-5	14	CSARPRAGIGAQHF	TGCAGTGCTAGACCCCGGGCCGGGATAGGGGCCCAGCATTTT
many	TRBV2	.	TRBJ2-7	15	CASSNGPTADYEQYF	TGTGCCAGCAGTAACGGACCCACCGCTGACTACGAGCAGTACTTC
few	TRBV29-1	.	TRBJ2-7	12	CSAALGGDEQYF	TGCAGCGCTGCCTTAGGGGGGGACGAGCAGTACTTC
few	TRBV23-1	TRBD1	TRBJ2-7	18	CASSQSRNRGQATYEQYF	TGCGCCAGCAGTCAATCGAGAAATAGGGGACAGGCGACCTACGAGCAGTACTTC
.	TRBV11-3	.	TRBJ2-3	14	CASSPVGRTDTQYF	TGTGCCAGCAGCCCTGTGGGCCGCACAGATACGCAGTATTTT
.	TRBV7-3	.	TRBJ2-5	14	CASSQTGGQGTQYF	TGTGCCAGCAGCCAAACGGGGGGCCAGGGGACCCAGTACTTC